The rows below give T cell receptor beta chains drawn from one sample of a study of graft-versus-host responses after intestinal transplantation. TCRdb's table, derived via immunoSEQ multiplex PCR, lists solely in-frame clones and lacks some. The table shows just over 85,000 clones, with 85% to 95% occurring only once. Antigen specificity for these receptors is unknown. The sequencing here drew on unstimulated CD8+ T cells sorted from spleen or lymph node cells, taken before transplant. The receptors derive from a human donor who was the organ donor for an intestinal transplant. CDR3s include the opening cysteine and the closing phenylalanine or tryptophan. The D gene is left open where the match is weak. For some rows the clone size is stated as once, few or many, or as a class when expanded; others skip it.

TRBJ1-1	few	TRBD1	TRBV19	CASSPTGSEAFF	TGTGCCAGTAGTCCGACAGGGAGTGAAGCTTTCTTT
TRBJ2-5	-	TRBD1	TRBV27	CASNHEGAGETQYF	TGTGCCAGCAACCATGAGGGGGCAGGGGAGACCCAGTACTTC
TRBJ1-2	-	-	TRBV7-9	CASSSGGGRYTF	TGTGCCAGCAGCTCGGGGGGGGGTCGCTACACCTTC
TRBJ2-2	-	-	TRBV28	CASREGAFNTGELFF	TGTGCCAGCAGGGAAGGGGCGTTCAACACCGGGGAGCTGTTTTTT
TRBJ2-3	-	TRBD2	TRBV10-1	CASRLAFRGTDTQYF	TGCGCCAGCAGACTAGCGTTCAGGGGCACAGATACGCAGTATTTT
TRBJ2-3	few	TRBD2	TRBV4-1	CASSPQSGGPSDTQYF	TGCGCCAGCAGCCCCCAGAGCGGGGGGCCCTCGGATACGCAGTATTTT
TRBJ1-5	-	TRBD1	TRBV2	CASEETGGLVGNQPQHF	TGTGCCAGCGAGGAGACAGGGGGATTAGTGGGCAATCAGCCCCAGCATTTT
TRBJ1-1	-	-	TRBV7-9	CASSPPRGDTEAFF	TGTGCCAGCAGCCCTCCTCGGGGTGACACTGAAGCTTTCTTT
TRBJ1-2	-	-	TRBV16	CASSSIGDGYTF	TGTGCCAGCAGCTCGATCGGGGATGGCTACACCTTC
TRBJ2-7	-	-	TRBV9	CASSVGQHAYEQYF	TGTGCCAGCAGCGTCGGACAGCATGCCTACGAGCAGTACTTC
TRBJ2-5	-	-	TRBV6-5	CASSYGAGIETQYF	TGTGCCAGCAGTTACGGGGCGGGGATAGAGACCCAGTACTTC
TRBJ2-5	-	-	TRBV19	CASRDFVSGEQYF	TGTGCCAGCCGGGACTTCGTCTCGGGGGAGCAGTACTTC
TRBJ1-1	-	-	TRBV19	CASSFLLNTEAFF	TGTGCCAGTAGCTTTCTTCTTAACACTGAAGCTTTCTTT
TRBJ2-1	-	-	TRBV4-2	CASSQSGTLSYNEQFF	TGTGCCAGCAGCCAATCCGGGACTCTATCCTACAATGAGCAGTTCTTC
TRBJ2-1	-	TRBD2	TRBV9	CASSEPRERGEDNEQFF	TGTGCCAGCAGCGAGCCCCGGGAGCGGGGGGAGGACAATGAGCAGTTCTTC
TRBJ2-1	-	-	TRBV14	CASSQVGVSSYNEQFF	TGTGCCAGCAGCCAAGTGGGAGTCAGCTCCTACAATGAGCAGTTCTTC
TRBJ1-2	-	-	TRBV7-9	CASSTLRNGYTF	TGTGCCAGCAGCACTCTCCGCAACGGCTACACCTTC
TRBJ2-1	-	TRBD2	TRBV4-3	CASSQETLGGYNEQFF	TGCGCCAGCAGCCAAGAAACCCTCGGGGGGTACAATGAGCAGTTCTTC
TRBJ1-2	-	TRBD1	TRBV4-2	CASSQGGQSFYTF	TGTGCCAGCAGCCAAGGGGGACAGAGCTTCTACACCTTC
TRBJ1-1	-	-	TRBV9	CASSQGSAGWGGNTEAFF	TGTGCCAGCAGCCAGGGGTCAGCCGGGTGGGGGGGTAACACTGAAGCTTTCTTT
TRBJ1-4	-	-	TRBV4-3	CASSQATVDNEKLFF	TGCGCCAGCAGCCAAGCTACAGTAGATAATGAAAAACTGTTTTTT
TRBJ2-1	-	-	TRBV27	CASSLYPSLSRRTYNEQFF	TGTGCCAGCAGTTTATACCCTTCGTTGAGCAGGAGGACCTACAATGAGCAGTTCTTC
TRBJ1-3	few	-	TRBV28	CASRSTGSGNTIYF	TGTGCCAGCAGGTCCACAGGGTCTGGAAACACCATATATTTT
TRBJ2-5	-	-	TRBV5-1	CASSSGRTQETQYF	TGCGCCAGCAGCAGTGGGAGGACACAAGAGACCCAGTACTTC
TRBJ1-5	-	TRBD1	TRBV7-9	CASSLGQNNQPQHF	TGTGCCAGCAGCTTGGGACAGAACAATCAGCCCCAGCATTTT
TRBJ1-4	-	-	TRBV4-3	CASSQVNLVRTNEKLFF	TGCGCCAGCAGCCAAGTGAACTTGGTTAGAACTAATGAAAAACTGTTTTTT
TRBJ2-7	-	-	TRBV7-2	CASSSTGYEQYF	TGTGCCAGCAGCTCGACAGGCTACGAGCAGTACTTC
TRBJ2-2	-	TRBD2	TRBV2	CASSTAGGPSTGELFF	TGTGCCAGCAGCACCGCGGGGGGGCCGAGCACCGGGGAGCTGTTTTTT
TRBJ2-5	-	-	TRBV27	CASSFGSQETQYF	TGTGCCAGCAGTTTCGGTAGCCAAGAGACCCAGTACTTC
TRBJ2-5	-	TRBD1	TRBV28	CASRAPPGTGYGETQYF	TGTGCCAGCAGGGCCCCCCCCGGGACAGGGTATGGGGAGACCCAGTACTTC
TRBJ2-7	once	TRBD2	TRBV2	CASKTGTSAEYEQYF	TGTGCCAGCAAGACTGGAACTAGCGCCGAGTACGAGCAGTACTTC
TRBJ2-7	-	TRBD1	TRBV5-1	CASSMDRGYEQYF	TGCGCCAGCAGCATGGACAGGGGCTACGAGCAGTACTTC
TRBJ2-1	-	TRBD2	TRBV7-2	CASSPDGGALYNEQFF	TGTGCCAGCAGTCCCGACGGGGGGGCCTTATACAATGAGCAGTTCTTC
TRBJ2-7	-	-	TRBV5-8	CASSLAWGGLGHEQYF	TGTGCCAGCAGCTTGGCTTGGGGGGGGCTGGGGCACGAGCAGTACTTC
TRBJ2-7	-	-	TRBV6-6	CASSYPQSYEQYF	TGTGCCAGCAGTTACCCCCAATCCTACGAGCAGTACTTC